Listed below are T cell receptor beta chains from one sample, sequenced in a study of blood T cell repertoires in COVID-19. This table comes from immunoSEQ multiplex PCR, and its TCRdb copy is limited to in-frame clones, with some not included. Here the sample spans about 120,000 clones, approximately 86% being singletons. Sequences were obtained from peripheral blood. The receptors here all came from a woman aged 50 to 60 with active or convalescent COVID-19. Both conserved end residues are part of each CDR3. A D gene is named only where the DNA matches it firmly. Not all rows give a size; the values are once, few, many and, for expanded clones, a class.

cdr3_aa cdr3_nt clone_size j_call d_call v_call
CASSSTGSLSTDTQYF TGCGCCAGCAGCTCGACAGGGTCCCTTAGCACAGATACGCAGTATTTT - TRBJ2-3 TRBD1 TRBV5-1
CASSGGAETQYF TGTGCCAGCAGCGGGGGGGCGGAGACCCAGTACTTC - TRBJ2-5 TRBD2 TRBV6-5
CASSTLTSGRAGYEQYF TGTGCCAGCAGCACCCTGACTAGCGGGAGGGCCGGGTACGAGCAGTACTTC - TRBJ2-7 TRBD2 TRBV11-2
CASSLESGQPYYGYTF TGTGCCAGCAGCTTGGAGAGCGGACAGCCTTACTATGGCTACACCTTC - TRBJ1-2 - TRBV5-6
CASSIVGTANSPLHF TGTGCCAGCAGCATAGTCGGGACAGCTAATTCACCCCTCCACTTT - TRBJ1-6 TRBD1 TRBV7-2
CASSNRGSNYGYTF TGTGCCAGCAGCAACAGGGGTTCTAACTATGGCTACACCTTC few TRBJ1-2 TRBD1 TRBV6-5
CASRSVAKNIQYF TGTGCCAGCCGCTCTGTAGCCAAAAACATTCAGTACTTC - TRBJ2-4 - TRBV11-2
CASTASGGGEQFF TGTGCCAGCACGGCTAGCGGTGGTGGTGAGCAGTTCTTC - TRBJ2-1 TRBD2 TRBV6-5
CASSANTGELFF TGTGCCAGCTCCGCGAACACCGGGGAGCTGTTTTTT - TRBJ2-2 - TRBV18
CASSLARESRGYTF TGTGCCAGCAGCTTAGCGAGGGAGTCGCGGGGCTACACCTTC - TRBJ1-2 - TRBV7-2
CAIRDRVEMSGELFF TGTGCCATCAGGGACAGGGTTGAGATGTCCGGGGAGCTGTTTTTT few TRBJ2-2 TRBD1 TRBV10-3